The rows below give T cell receptor beta chains drawn from one sample of a study of radiation and T cells in renal cell carcinoma. Method: immunoSEQ multiplex PCR; TCRdb's copy keeps in-frame clones and lacks some. The sample includes around 180,000 clones, about nine tenths seen only once; the top ten take roughly 10%. The specimen was blood, collected from a patient whose treatment included radiotherapy and nephrectomy. The receptors were gathered from a woman aged 50 to 65 with renal cell carcinoma. Each CDR3 is given with its conserved first and last residue. A D gene is named only where the DNA matches it firmly.

>TRBD1|TRBJ1-5|TRBV15|15
CATSTRQGADWPQHF
TGTGCCACCAGCACGAGACAGGGGGCCGACTGGCCCCAGCATTTT
>.|TRBJ1-4|TRBV4-1|14
CASSRNGFNEKLFF
TGCGCCAGCAGCCGTAACGGATTTAATGAAAAACTGTTTTTT
>TRBD1|TRBJ1-4|TRBV7-8|13
CASSSRQGYKLFF
TGTGCCAGCAGCTCCCGACAGGGGTACAAACTGTTTTTT
>.|TRBJ2-7|TRBV5-1|13
CASSSGTGYEQYF
TGCGCCAGCAGCAGCGGGACAGGTTACGAGCAGTACTTC
>TRBD2|TRBJ2-1|TRBV5-1|15
CASSSRLAGVSEQFF
TGCGCCAGCAGCTCAAGACTAGCGGGGGTGTCGGAGCAGTTCTTC
>TRBD2|TRBJ2-3|TRBV27|15
CASSSRLAGGDTQYF
TGTGCCAGCAGTTCTCGACTAGCGGGGGGAGATACGCAGTATTTT
>.|TRBJ1-1|TRBV7-2|15
CASSSRQYSNTEAFF
TGTGCCAGCAGCTCCCGACAGTACTCGAACACTGAAGCTTTCTTT
>.|TRBJ1-1|TRBV18|15
CASSDGMGPDTEAFF
TGTGCCAGCTCAGACGGCATGGGTCCTGACACTGAAGCTTTCTTT
>TRBD1|TRBJ2-5|TRBV5-1|14
CASSLPDRAETQYF
TGCGCCAGCAGCCTGCCGGACAGGGCAGAGACCCAGTACTTC
>TRBD2|TRBJ2-1|TRBV5-1|19
CASSLVGASGGFSYNEQFF
TGCGCCAGCAGCTTGGTCGGCGCTAGCGGGGGGTTCTCCTACAATGAGCAGTTCTTC
>.|TRBJ2-2|TRBV5-1|13
CASSSAGLGELFF
TGCGCCAGCAGCTCCGCGGGTCTCGGGGAGCTGTTTTTT
>TRBD1|TRBJ2-7|TRBV4-3|15
CASSRRPGQGHEQYF
TGCGCCAGCAGCCGCCGACCGGGACAGGGCCACGAGCAGTACTTC
>TRBD1|TRBJ2-7|TRBV11-2|14
CASSSGQVSYEQYF
TGTGCCAGCAGCTCGGGACAGGTCTCCTACGAGCAGTACTTC
>.|TRBJ1-2|TRBV7-2|13
CASSRRQNYGYTF
TGTGCCAGCAGCAGAAGACAAAACTATGGCTACACCTTC
>TRBD1|TRBJ1-5|TRBV19|17
CASSIDSNRGQGQPQHF
TGTGCCAGTAGTATAGACTCCAACAGGGGGCAGGGCCAGCCCCAGCATTTT
>.|TRBJ1-2|TRBV2|14
CASSVEQGNYGYTF
TGTGCCAGCAGTGTGGAACAGGGCAACTATGGCTACACCTTC
>.|TRBJ2-2|TRBV9|16
CASSPQLDLNTGELFF
TGTGCCAGCAGCCCCCAACTAGACCTGAACACCGGGGAGCTGTTTTTT
>.|TRBJ2-3|TRBV6-5|13
CASSYIRTDTQYF
TGTGCCAGCAGTTACATCCGCACAGATACGCAGTATTTT